A selection of T cell receptor beta chains follows, all from one sample in a study of cytomegalovirus exposure and HLA in healthy donors. Method: immunoSEQ multiplex PCR; TCRdb's copy keeps in-frame clones and lacks some. The sample records 150,000 to 200,000 clones, around 77% being singletons. Sequenced: PBMCs. These receptors originate from a man in his 60s in good health and CMV-seronegative. Both conserved end residues are part of each CDR3.

TRBV6-5	TRBJ2-1	CASSAGGAPQQFF
TRBV19	TRBJ2-1	CASSISYSYNEQFF
TRBV19	TRBJ2-1	CASSIDLGLASSNEQFF
TRBV2	TRBJ2-1	CASREQGAANNEQFF
TRBV12-5	TRBJ1-1	CASAPQGNTEAFF
TRBV5-1	TRBJ2-7	CASSLALSGGSYEQYF
TRBV15	TRBJ2-3	CATSWTGGTDTQYF
TRBV19	TRBJ1-1	CASSATANTEAFF
TRBV7-8	TRBJ2-5	CASSLGRTGTEETQYF
TRBV6-5	TRBJ1-2	CASSYAGTGYGYTF
TRBV9	TRBJ2-5	CASSRDFQETQYF
TRBV2	TRBJ1-4	CASRQGAGEKLFF
TRBV10-3	TRBJ1-1	CATSYTEYTEAFF
TRBV30	TRBJ1-1	CAWSLDLNTEAFF
TRBV7-6	TRBJ2-3	CASSPLGDTQYF
TRBV5-5	TRBJ1-4	CASSLGQGNEKLFF
TRBV6-1	TRBJ1-1	CASSVRPGGSTEAFF
TRBV30	TRBJ1-4	CAWSAMDSFKEKLFF
TRBV7-8	TRBJ1-1	CASSLGQNTEAFF
TRBV2	TRBJ1-2	CASSAVRDYGYTF
TRBV4-1	TRBJ2-7	CASSPNLGGYEQYF
TRBV11-2	TRBJ2-1	CASSPGDREYNEQFF
TRBV12-5	TRBJ1-1	CASGAPGGKGTEAFF
TRBV19	TRBJ1-1	CASSPDGQGGTEAFF
TRBV11-2	TRBJ1-1	CASSSGQGIVNTEAFF
TRBV18	TRBJ2-5	CASSQIGETQYF